The present T cell receptor (beta chain) was sequenced within a study of circulating tumor DNA in untreated peripheral T-cell lymphoma. Regarding the study as a whole: Tumor-specific clonotypes were found in roughly 75% of patients.

Remarks on this clone: Its antigen is currently unknown.

The method was immunoSEQ multiplex PCR; TCRdb's version includes in-frame clones alone and lacks a portion of them. Among almost 9,000 clones listed, roughly 82% were seen once. The germline gives CDR1 GTSNPN, CDR2 SVGIG (reference sequence). The CDR3 runs 14 residues. V gave up 1 base and J gave up 5 bases, with 12 bases separating them. The TCR was taken from a human donor with peripheral T-cell lymphoma. V and J are TRBV30 and TRBJ1-5; no firm D call. Specimen: tumor tissue. The CDR3 nucleotides are TGTGCCTGGAGTGCGTCCAACGTCGATCAGCCCCAGCATTTT. Encoded protein: CAWSASNVDQPQHF. The entire variable domain, with the rest obtained from reference TRBV30 and TRBJ1-5, is as follows: SQTIHQWPATLVQPVGSPLSLECTVEGTSNPNLYWYRQAAGRGLQLLFYSVGIGQISSEVPQNLSASRPQDRQFILSSKKLLLSDSGFYLCAWSASNVDQPQHFGDGTRLSIL.